These 10 T cell receptor beta chains originate from one sample sequenced in a study of technical replicates of blood from a handful of donors. TCRdb keeps only in-frame clones here, not all; method: immunoSEQ multiplex PCR. Here the sample spans tens of thousands of clones, 85% to 95% being singletons. The sample taken for sequencing was T cells isolated from PBMCs. These receptors all stem from a human donor in good health.

The chain couples TRBV4-1 to TRBJ1-1, with a tentative D call TRBD1 (6 bases). Trimming pared 4 bases from V and 0 bases from J, leaving 12 bases between. CDR3 length: 15 residues. Germline CDR1 is MGHRA and CDR2 is YSYEKL. This CDR3 is CASSLQTGLNTEAFF. Here the CDR3 DNA reads TGCGCCAGCAGCCTACAGACAGGCCTGAACACTGAAGCTTTCTTT.

This rearrangement joins TRBV5-1 to TRBJ1-4; D not certain. Trimming stripped 4 bases from V and 0 bases from J, with 10 bases between. The length of the CDR3 is 15 residues. Germline CDR1 reads SGHRS; CDR2 reads YFSETQ. The CDR3 sequence: CASSPHGATNEKLFF. The CDR3 coding sequence is TGCGCCAGCAGCCCTCACGGTGCAACTAATGAAAAACTGTTTTTT.

The CDR3 spells CASTGRLQTNGYTF. DNA of the CDR3: TGTGCCAGCACCGGAAGGTTACAGACTAATGGCTACACCTTC. The chain couples TRBV2 to TRBJ1-2; no reliable D call. The CDR3 spans 14 residues. The V end was cut by 7 bases, the J end by 6 bases, with 18 bases between. Looked up from germline, CDR1 is SNHLY and CDR2 is FYNNEI.

The chain links TRBV6-1 to TRBJ2-1, with D maybe TRBD2 (6 bases). Germline lookup yields CDR1 MNHNS and CDR2 SASEGT. The CDR3 loop spans 12 amino acids. The V end lost 11 bases, the J end lost 8 bases, and 16 bases lay between the germline ends. The DNA for the CDR3 is TGTGCCGGAGCCCCTTGGGGGGATGAGCAGTTCTTC. It translates to CAGAPWGDEQFF.

The chain uses TRBV5-6 and TRBJ2-3; 12 bases line up with TRBD2. Germline CDR1 reads SGHDT; CDR2 reads YYEEEE. The CDR3 length is 14 residues. V was pared by 6 bases and J by 5 bases, with 4 bases of the junction left unmatched. CDR3 nucleotides: TGTGCCAGCATGACTAGCGGGAGAGGAGATACGCAGTATTTT. This gives the protein CASMTSGRGDTQYF.

The genes are TRBV5-4 and TRBJ1-4, with 7 bases matching TRBD1. Per germline, CDR1 SGHNT and CDR2 YYREEE (reference sequence). Losses at the gene ends were 7 bases for V and 5 bases for J; bases not matched to a gene: 8. The CDR3 runs 14 residues. The CDR3: CASSSGTVNEKLFF. The CDR3 coding sequence is TGTGCCAGCTCCTCCGGGACAGTCAATGAAAAACTGTTTTTT.

The chain links TRBV5-1 to TRBJ1-1; TRBD1 agrees at 9 bases. There are 12 residues in the CDR3. J lost 7 bases, V lost 4 bases, and 2 bases had no gene match. Germline V gene data show CDR1 as SGHRS and CDR2 as YFSETQ. The CDR3: CASSTGQGEAFF. The CDR3 nucleotides are TGCGCCAGCAGCACGGGACAGGGTGAAGCTTTCTTT.

The chain is built from TRBV19 and TRBJ1-4; maybe TRBD1 (6 bases). From germline, CDR1 is LNHDA and CDR2 SQIVND (reference sequence). The CDR3 is 15 residues long. V lost 4 bases and J 7 bases, leaving 16 bases between the germline ends. The CDR3 protein is CASSTLTGPGEKLFF. CDR3 bases: TGTGCCAGTAGTACCCTTACAGGGCCGGGTGAAAAACTGTTTTTT.

This chain uses TRBV11-2 with TRBJ2-1; no firm D call. From germline, CDR1 is SGHAT and CDR2 FQNNGV. V dropped 5 bases and J dropped 1 base, with 6 bases sitting between them. CDR3 length equals 13 residues. The CDR3 sequence: CASSADSYNEQFF. The CDR3 DNA follows: TGTGCCAGCAGCGCGGATTCCTACAATGAGCAGTTCTTC.

This sequence joins TRBV7-6 and TRBJ2-1; tentatively, D is TRBD2 (6 bases). CDR3 length: 17 residues. With 3 bases removed from V and 0 bases from J, the gap between germline ends came to 15 bases. The germline CDR1 and CDR2 sequences are SGHVS and FNYEAQ. CDR3 nucleotides: TGTGCCAGCAGCTTTGAACAGCGGGCCCTCTCCTACAATGAGCAGTTCTTC. As protein: CASSFEQRALSYNEQFF.